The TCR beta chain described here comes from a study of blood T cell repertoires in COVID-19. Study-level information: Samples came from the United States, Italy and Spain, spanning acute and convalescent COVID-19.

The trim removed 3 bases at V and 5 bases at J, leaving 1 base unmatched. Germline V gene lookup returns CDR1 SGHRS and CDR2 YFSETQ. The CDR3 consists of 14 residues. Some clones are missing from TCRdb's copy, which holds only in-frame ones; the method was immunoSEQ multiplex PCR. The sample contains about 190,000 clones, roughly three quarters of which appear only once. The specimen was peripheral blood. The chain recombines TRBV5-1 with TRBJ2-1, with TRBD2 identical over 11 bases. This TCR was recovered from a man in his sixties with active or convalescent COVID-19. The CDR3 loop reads CASSSSGRHNEQFF. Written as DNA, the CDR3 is TGCGCCAGCAGCTCTAGCGGGAGGCACAATGAGCAGTTCTTC.